The 30 T cell receptor beta chains given below trace back to one sample, sequenced in a study of T cell responses to AZD1222 COVID-19 vaccine. Here immunoSEQ multiplex PCR was the method, and the copy in TCRdb shows in-frame clones only, minus some. The sample records about 260,000 clones, approximately 93% being singletons. Material: peripheral blood, obtained on day 0 of AZD1222 vaccination. The receptors shown here come from an adult in good health.

A single count supports this clone. This chain links TRBV7-9 with TRBJ2-7; D uncertain. V gave up 0 bases and J gave up 0 bases, with 6 bases separating them. Germline V CDR1 and CDR2: SEHNR, FQNEAQ (reference sequence). The CDR3 is 14 residues long. CDR3 protein: CASSLASSSYEQYF. DNA for the CDR3: TGTGCCAGCAGCTTAGCTTCGAGCTCCTACGAGCAGTACTTC.

The gene calls are TRBV20-1 and TRBJ1-3; D gene uncertain. The germline V gene has CDR1 DFQATT and CDR2 SNEGSKA (reference sequence). Deletions cut 6 bases from V and 0 bases from J, with 12 bases between. The CDR3 contains 14 residues. This chain's CDR3 is CSASKTSSGNTIYF. In DNA, the CDR3 is TGCAGTGCCAGTAAGACCTCCTCTGGAAACACCATATATTTT.

Here the CDR3 DNA reads TGTGCCAGCAGCTTAGACTGGACCTCCAATTCACCCCTCCACTTT. This gives the protein CASSLDWTSNSPLHF. The chain recombines TRBV7-6 with TRBJ1-6; D gene ambiguous. Between the trimmed V and J ends, which lost 1 base and 7 bases, there was a span of 11 bases. Germline assignment: CDR1 SGHVS and CDR2 FNYEAQ. The length of the CDR3 is 15 residues. Looking up the rest from reference TRBV7-6 and TRBJ1-6 gives the full variable domain: GAGVSQSPRYKVTKRGQDVALRCDPISGHVSLYWYRQALGQGPEFLTYFNYEAQQDKSGLPNDRFSAERPEGSISTLTIQRTEQRDSAMYRCASSLDWTSNSPLHFGNGTRLTVT.

V and J are TRBV9 and TRBJ1-2; no reliable D call. V was cut by 4 bases and J by 3 bases, with 16 bases left in between. CDR3 length: 15 amino acids. Germline V CDR1 and CDR2: SGDLS, YYNGEE. CDR3 protein: CASSPRVAVDYGYTF. The CDR3 nucleotides read TGTGCCAGCAGCCCCCGGGTAGCGGTCGACTATGGCTACACCTTC.

The rearrangement uses TRBV5-4 and TRBJ2-3; 9 bases are a match to TRBD1. The CDR3 consists of 15 residues. Germline loops: CDR1 SGHNT, CDR2 YYREEE (reference sequence). V lost 3 bases and J lost 4; bases outside the gene matches: 6. The DNA of the CDR3 is TGTGCCAGCAGCTATAAGGGACAGGGACCAGATACGCAGTATTTT. Protein: CASSYKGQGPDTQYF.

This chain links TRBV6-2 or TRBV6-3 with TRBJ2-2; 11 nucleotides agree with TRBD2. Germline CDR1 is MNHEY and CDR2 is SVGEGT. The CDR3 covers 15 residues. Trimming at V came to 5 bases and at J to 5 bases, leaving 4 bases not matched to a gene. The chain's CDR3 is CASSAVAGGTGELFF. CDR3 nucleotides: TGTGCCAGCAGTGCCGTAGCGGGAGGGACCGGGGAGCTGTTTTTT.

This chain connects TRBV28 to TRBJ2-7; TRBD2 might be the D (5 bases). V was clipped by 6 bases and J by 1 base, with 7 bases between them. The CDR3 runs 12 residues. The germline CDR1 and CDR2 sequences are MDHEN and SYDVKM. The CDR3 region is CASSRGSYEQYF. The CDR3 DNA is TGTGCCAGCAGCCGGGGTTCCTACGAGCAGTACTTC.

This rearrangement joins TRBV27 to TRBJ2-7; 7 bases are a match to TRBD2. Germline CDR1 MNHEY, CDR2 SMNVEV (reference sequence). The junction had 4 bases not matched to a gene; V was cut back by 5 bases and J by 0 bases. This CDR3 spans 14 amino acids. The CDR3 region is CASSEPGGSYEQYF. The CDR3 bases are TGTGCCAGCAGTGAGCCGGGAGGCTCCTACGAGCAGTACTTC.

The chain uses TRBV28 and TRBJ1-1; D remains unclear. The germline V gene encodes CDR1 MDHEN and CDR2 SYDVKM. This CDR3 is 14 amino acids long. Deletions cut 3 bases from V and 4 bases from J, with 12 bases between. The chain's CDR3 is CASSFGGTSTEAFF. CDR3 coding DNA: TGTGCCAGCAGTTTCGGTGGCACTTCCACTGAAGCTTTCTTT. Complete variable domain (other parts from reference TRBV28 and TRBJ1-1): DVKVTQSSRYLVKRTGEKVFLECVQDMDHENMFWYRQDPGLGLRLIYFSYDVKMKEKGDIPEGYSVSREKKERFSLILESASTNQTSMYLCASSFGGTSTEAFFGQGTRLTVV.

The chain is built from TRBV5-1 and TRBJ1-5; D may be TRBD1 (6 bases). Trimming left V 3 bases short and J 3 bases short, with 13 bases between. The CDR3 consists of 15 residues. Germline V lookup: CDR1 SGHRS, CDR2 YFSETQ. CDR3 sequence: CASSWGPGNNQPQHF. The DNA for the CDR3 is TGCGCCAGCAGCTGGGGGCCGGGAAACAATCAGCCCCAGCATTTT.

V gene TRBV25-1 combines with J gene TRBJ2-3, with a tentative D call TRBD1 (6 bases). The V gene lost 3 bases and the J gene lost 4 bases, with 11 bases spanning the gap. Germline CDR1 MGHDK, CDR2 SYGVNS. The length of the CDR3 is 14 residues. This CDR3 reads CASSDPGQSDTQYF. CDR3 bases: TGTGCCAGCAGTGATCCCGGACAGTCAGATACGCAGTATTTT.

The rearrangement joins TRBV5-1 to TRBJ2-7; tentatively, D is TRBD1 or TRBD2 (5 bases each). Germline lookup yields CDR1 SGHRS and CDR2 YFSETQ. V lost 0 bases to trimming and J lost 0 bases, with 13 bases between them. This CDR3 contains 16 residues. DNA for the CDR3: TGCGCCAGCAGCTTGGGGGGGACCGCAAGCTCCTACGAGCAGTACTTC. Its translation: CASSLGGTASSYEQYF.

V usage is TRBV6-2 or TRBV6-3 and J usage is TRBJ2-2, with D unclear. V shed 5 bases and J shed 4 bases, with 14 bases lying between them. The CDR3 extends over 15 amino acids. Germline CDR1 and CDR2: MNHEY and SVGEGT. This CDR3 reads CASSPTYTVTGELFF. The CDR3 region has the DNA TGTGCCAGCAGTCCAACCTACACAGTCACCGGGGAGCTGTTTTTT.

This chain joins TRBV7-2 and TRBJ1-3, with a weak D call TRBD1 (6 bases). This CDR3 spans 14 amino acids. With 1 base removed from V and 7 bases from J, the gap between germline ends came to 11 bases. The V gene's germline CDR1 is SGHTA and CDR2 FQGNSA. DNA of the CDR3: TGTGCCAGCAGCTTAGAAGGGAGGGGGAACACCATATATTTT. It translates to CASSLEGRGNTIYF.

The chain employs TRBV18 and TRBJ2-7; no firm D call. Germline V gene sequence: CDR1 KGHSH, CDR2 LQKENI. The CDR3 totals 12 residues. V dropped 3 bases and J dropped 2 bases, with 5 bases sitting between them. The CDR3 coding sequence is TGTGCCAGCTCACCGGAAACCTACGAGCAGTACTTC. This encodes CASSPETYEQYF.

The chain recombines TRBV7-2 with TRBJ1-2; 9 nucleotides agree with TRBD1. This CDR3 contains 13 residues. V shed 5 bases, J shed 10 bases, and the junction held 8 bases outside the gene matches. Germline lookup yields CDR1 SGHTA and CDR2 FQGNSA. The DNA for the CDR3 is TGTGCCAGCAGCCCCGGACAGGGGTTTCTCTACACCTTC. It is translated as CASSPGQGFLYTF. Drawing the rest from reference TRBV7-2 and TRBJ1-2, the complete variable domain is GAGVSQSPSNKVTEKGKDVELRCDPISGHTALYWYRQSLGQGLEFLIYFQGNSAPDKSGLPSDRFSAERTGGSVSTLTIQRTQQEDSAVYLCASSPGQGFLYTFGSGTRLTVV.

The gene calls are TRBV7-9 and TRBJ2-1; D is perhaps TRBD1 (5 bases). The CDR3 is 15 amino acids. The germline gives CDR1 SEHNR, CDR2 FQNEAQ (reference sequence). V dropped 0 bases and J dropped 3 bases, with 9 bases sitting between them. CDR3 protein: CASSLARQLYNEQFF. Here the CDR3 DNA reads TGTGCCAGCAGCTTAGCCCGACAGCTCTACAATGAGCAGTTCTTC.

The chain has TRBV4-1 and TRBJ1-6; no definite D call. The ends were cut back, 6 bases at V and 4 bases at J, with 16 bases in the middle. Per the germline V gene, CDR1 is MGHRA and CDR2 is YSYEKL. The length of the CDR3 is 16 residues. The chain's CDR3 is CASREADRLYNSPLHF. The CDR3 nucleotides are TGCGCCAGCAGGGAAGCGGATCGCCTTTATAATTCACCCCTCCACTTT.

The J gene is TRBJ1-6, the V gene TRBV30; TRBD1 matches at 10 bases. Trimming removed 7 bases from V and 8 bases from J; junction bases left unmatched: 8. CDR1 and CDR2 from the germline V gene are GTSNPN and SVGIG (reference sequence). This CDR3 region has 14 residues. For the CDR3, the DNA is TGTGCCTCCCAGACAGGGGGCATCTATTCACCCCTCCACTTT. Protein: CASQTGGIYSPLHF.

J is TRBJ1-2 and V is TRBV15; the D gene is possibly TRBD1 (5 bases). CDR3 length: 14 amino acids. Germline V lookup: CDR1 LNHNV, CDR2 YYDKDF (reference sequence). Trimming took 3 bases from V and 2 from J, leaving 10 bases between them. This CDR3 is CATSRYTGNYGYTF. In nucleotides, the CDR3 is TGTGCCACCAGCAGGTATACAGGAAACTATGGCTACACCTTC.

The chain recombines TRBV4-1 with TRBJ1-2; D is perhaps TRBD1 (5 bases). CDR1 MGHRA and CDR2 YSYEKL come from the germline V gene. CDR3 length: 12 amino acids. V gave up 3 bases and J gave up 8 bases, with 10 bases separating them. The CDR3 is CASSHLGRGYTF. CDR3 coding DNA: TGCGCCAGCAGCCATCTGGGGCGGGGCTACACCTTC.

Comments on this clone: Other DNA sequences in the same sample also yield this CDR3. This chain uses TRBV7-9 with TRBJ1-2; D remains unclear. V lost 6 bases and J lost 1, with 9 bases in between. There are 13 residues in the CDR3. Germline assignment: CDR1 SEHNR and CDR2 FQNEAQ (reference sequence). This CDR3 reads CASSLDLNYGYTF. The CDR3 nucleotides read TGTGCCAGCAGTCTGGACCTTAACTATGGCTACACCTTC. Drawing the rest from reference TRBV7-9 and TRBJ1-2, the complete variable domain is DTGVSQNPRHKITKRGQNVTFRCDPISEHNRLYWYRQTLGQGPEFLTYFQNEAQLEKSRLLSDRFSAERPKGSFSTLEIQRTEQGDSAMYLCASSLDLNYGYTFGSGTRLTVV.

This chain connects TRBV9 to TRBJ2-1, with D hard to call. V lost 3 bases and J 3 bases, leaving 19 bases between the germline ends. Per germline, CDR1 SGDLS and CDR2 YYNGEE. This CDR3 comprises 17 residues. CDR3 in amino acids: CASSAPRVGWDYNEQFF. CDR3 in DNA: TGTGCCAGCAGCGCCCCCCGGGTAGGATGGGACTACAATGAGCAGTTCTTC.

This CDR3 reads CASRVAEGYTF. CDR3 in DNA: TGTGCCAGCAGGGTCGCGGAGGGCTACACCTTC. The rearrangement links TRBV2 to TRBJ1-2; D call uncertain. This CDR3 contains 11 residues. The germline CDR1 and CDR2 sequences are SNHLY and FYNNEI. V was trimmed by 6 bases and J by 8 bases, leaving 10 bases between them.

The chain combines TRBV7-2 with TRBJ2-7, with unresolved D. The CDR3 covers 13 residues. V was shortened by 1 base and J by 4 bases, with 8 bases between the two germline ends. Per germline, CDR1 SGHTA and CDR2 FQGNSA. DNA of the CDR3: TGTGCCAGCAGCTTAGGACCTTCTTACGAGCAGTACTTC. Its protein product is CASSLGPSYEQYF.

The chain uses TRBV7-2 and TRBJ1-5, with 7 bases identical to TRBD1. The junction had 11 bases not matched to a gene; V was cut back by 5 bases and J by 7 bases. Germline CDR1 SGHTA, CDR2 FQGNSA. The CDR3 totals 15 residues. CDR3 DNA sequence: TGTGCCAGCAGCCTTGGGACAGTATTGGGACAGCCCCAGCATTTT. This codes for CASSLGTVLGQPQHF.

The CDR3 nucleotides are TGTGCCATCGACAGGGGAAGAACAGCGAACACTGAAGCTTTCTTT. Residues: CAIDRGRTANTEAFF. This chain uses TRBV21-1 with TRBJ1-1; TRBD1, the D gene given by the table, was not confirmed from the DNA. TRBV21-1 is a listed pseudogene. The length of the CDR3 is 15 residues.

The gene calls are TRBV14 and TRBJ2-7, with unresolved D. V was shortened by 5 bases and J by 4 bases, with 12 bases between the two germline ends. The germline CDR1 and CDR2 sequences are SGHDN and FVKESK. There are 13 residues in the CDR3. CDR3 amino acids: CASSLTPRYEQYF. CDR3 in DNA: TGTGCCAGCAGCTTGACACCAAGGTACGAGCAGTACTTC.

This clone was detected once. This chain links TRBV7-2 with TRBJ2-5, with D perhaps TRBD2 (6 bases). The V end was cut by 5 bases, the J end by 12 bases, with 22 bases between. CDR1 is SGHTA, CDR2 FQGNSA, per germline. The CDR3 runs 14 residues. The CDR3 DNA is TGTGCCAGCAGCGAGTCCCCGGGGCTAGCGAGAGAGTACTTC. Translating it yields CASSESPGLAREYF.

This chain joins TRBV28 and TRBJ2-5; TRBD1 aligns across 8 bases. The CDR3 is 17 residues long. J gave up 4 bases and V 5 bases, and 15 bases lay outside the gene matches. Germline V CDR1 and CDR2: MDHEN, SYDVKM. The CDR3 DNA is TGTGCCAGCAGTCCCCCCCGAGGACAGGGATCGAGAGAGACCCAGTACTTC. Encoded protein: CASSPPRGQGSRETQYF. The full variable domain, with the rest looked up from reference TRBV28 and TRBJ2-5, is DVKVTQSSRYLVKRTGEKVFLECVQDMDHENMFWYRQDPGLGLRLIYFSYDVKMKEKGDIPEGYSVSREKKERFSLILESASTNQTSMYLCASSPPRGQGSRETQYFGPGTRLLVL.